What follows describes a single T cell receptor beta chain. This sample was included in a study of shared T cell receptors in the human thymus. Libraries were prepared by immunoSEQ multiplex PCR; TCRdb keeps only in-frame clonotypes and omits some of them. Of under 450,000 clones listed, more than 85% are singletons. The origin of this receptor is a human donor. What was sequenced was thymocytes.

CDR3 sequence: CASSLGDRLGEQYF. Written as DNA, the CDR3 is TGTGCCAGCAGTTTGGGGGACAGACTGGGGGAGCAGTACTTC. This chain uses TRBV27 with TRBJ2-7; TRBD1 matches at 7 bases. The germline CDR1 and CDR2 sequences are MNHEY and SMNVEV (reference sequence). The CDR3 consists of 14 residues. V shed 3 bases and J 7 bases; nucleotides not matched to a gene: 9.